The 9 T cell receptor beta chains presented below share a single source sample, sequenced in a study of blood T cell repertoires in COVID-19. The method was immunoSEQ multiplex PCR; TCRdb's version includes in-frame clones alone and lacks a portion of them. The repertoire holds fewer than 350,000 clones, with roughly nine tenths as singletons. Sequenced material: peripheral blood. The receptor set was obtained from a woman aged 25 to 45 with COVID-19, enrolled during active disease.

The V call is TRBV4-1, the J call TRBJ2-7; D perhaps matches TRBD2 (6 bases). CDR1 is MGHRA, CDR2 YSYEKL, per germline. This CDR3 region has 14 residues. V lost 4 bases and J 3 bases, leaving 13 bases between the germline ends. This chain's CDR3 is CASSPQGLSYEQYF. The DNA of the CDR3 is TGCGCCAGCAGCCCCCAGGGACTTAGCTACGAGCAGTACTTC.

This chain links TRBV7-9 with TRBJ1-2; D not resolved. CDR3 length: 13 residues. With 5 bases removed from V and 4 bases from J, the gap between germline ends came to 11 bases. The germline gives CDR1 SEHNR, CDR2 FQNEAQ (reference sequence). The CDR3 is CASSTPGVYGYTF. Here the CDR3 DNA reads TGTGCCAGCAGCACTCCCGGGGTCTATGGCTACACCTTC.

This CDR3 reads CASSFGKGLDYGYTF. The CDR3 DNA is TGTGCCAGCAGTTTTGGCAAGGGGCTAGACTATGGCTACACCTTC. V and J are TRBV27 and TRBJ1-2, with a tentative D call TRBD1 (5 bases). The CDR3 runs 15 residues. Germline V CDR1 and CDR2: MNHEY, SMNVEV (reference sequence). The germline V and J ends were trimmed by 3 bases and 3 bases, with 14 bases remaining between them.

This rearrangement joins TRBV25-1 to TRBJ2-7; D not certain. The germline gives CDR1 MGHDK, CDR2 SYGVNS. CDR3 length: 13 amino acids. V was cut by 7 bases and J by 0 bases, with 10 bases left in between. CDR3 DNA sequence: TGTGCCAGCATTGGTCAGGTCTCCTACGAGCAGTACTTC. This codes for CASIGQVSYEQYF.

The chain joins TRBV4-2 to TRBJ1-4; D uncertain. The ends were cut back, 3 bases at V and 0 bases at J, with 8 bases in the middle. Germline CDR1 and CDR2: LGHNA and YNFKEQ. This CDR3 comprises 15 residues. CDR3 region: CASSHDKSTNEKLFF. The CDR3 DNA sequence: TGTGCCAGCAGCCACGACAAATCAACTAATGAAAAACTGTTTTTT.

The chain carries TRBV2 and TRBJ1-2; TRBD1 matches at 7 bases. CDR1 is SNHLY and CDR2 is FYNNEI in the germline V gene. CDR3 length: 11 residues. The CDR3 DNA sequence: TGTGCTTACAGGGGAGGCTATGGCTACACCTTC. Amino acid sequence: CAYRGGYGYTF.

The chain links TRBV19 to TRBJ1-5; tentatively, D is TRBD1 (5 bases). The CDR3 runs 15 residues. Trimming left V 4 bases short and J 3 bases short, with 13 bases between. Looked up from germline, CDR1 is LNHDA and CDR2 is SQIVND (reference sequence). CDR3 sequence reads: CASSSSRGLNQPQHF. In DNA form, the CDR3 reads TGTGCCAGTAGTAGCTCTAGGGGCCTCAATCAGCCCCAGCATTTT. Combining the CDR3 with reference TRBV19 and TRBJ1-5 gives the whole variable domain DGGITQSPKYLFRKEGQNVTLSCEQNLNHDAMYWYRQDPGQGLRLIYYSQIVNDFQKGDIAEGYSVSREKKESFPLTVTSAQKNPTAFYLCASSSSRGLNQPQHFGDGTRLSIL.

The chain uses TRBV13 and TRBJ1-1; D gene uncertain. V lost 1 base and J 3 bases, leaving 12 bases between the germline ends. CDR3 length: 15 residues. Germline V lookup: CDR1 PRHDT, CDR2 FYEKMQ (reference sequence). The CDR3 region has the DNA TGTGCCAGCAGCTTAGTTGAGGGTGTTGACACTGAAGCTTTCTTT. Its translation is CASSLVEGVDTEAFF.

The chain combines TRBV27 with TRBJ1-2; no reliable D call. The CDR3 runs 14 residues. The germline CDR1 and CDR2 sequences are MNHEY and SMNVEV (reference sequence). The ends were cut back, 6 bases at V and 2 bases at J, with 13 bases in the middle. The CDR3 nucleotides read TGTGCCAGCAGACTTATGGGCACAAACTATGGCTACACCTTC. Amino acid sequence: CASRLMGTNYGYTF.